The sequence of this TCR beta chain was determined in a study of cytomegalovirus exposure and HLA in healthy donors (dated by TCRdb to 2016 to 2017). For context, the study as a whole: An earlier analysis of several hundred of the donors reported 276 Gb of sequence data and some 120 million unique TCR beta sequences from roughly 200 million T cells. Donor age, sex, ethnicity and CMV serostatus were collected together with the repertoire data. The study profiled the T cell repertoires of 500 to 800 subjects by immunosequencing and related them to cytomegalovirus serostatus. Approximately 310 gigabases of sequencing data and 78 million or so unique TCR sequences were included in an early release covering about 600 HLA-typed donors. A handful of DR-DQ haplotypes were handled as single units for association and clustering because linkage in the cohort was strong. High-throughput TCR immunosequencing, statistical association of individual TCRs with disease status, and machine learning were combined to predict cytomegalovirus infection status. Among about 370 genotyped donors of the cohort, an average of around 250,000 unique TCR beta nucleotide sequences was sequenced per donor, of which 15% to 20% were non-productive. An earlier analysis of 587 of the donors used high-throughput TCR beta sequencing to judge whether each TCR beta V gene segment behaved as functional or pseudogenic. Typing coverage differed by locus: A, B, C, DRB1 and DQB1 were typed in roughly 629-630 donors, DQA1 in 522, DPA1 in 600 to 610, and DPB1 in roughly 470. Besides the first cohort of roughly 700 subjects, a separate validation cohort made up of over 95 different subjects was used. A later analysis re-analyzed previously published TCR beta repertoires from about 600 donors and added high-resolution HLA genotyping to study TCR occurrence patterns. Rather than using new phenotypic data, the later analysis identified candidate immune exposures from TCR beta sequences and from how often those sequences occurred across donors. A later genetic analysis used genome-wide SNP genotypes for about 60% of the roughly 670 donors, treating that subset as a discovery cohort. HLA typing included class I and class II loci at four-digit resolution. Of the approximately 400 genotyped donors, around 81% fell in the genetic ancestry cluster associated with self-reported Caucasian donors. The study was designed to test whether signatures of past pathogen exposure could be identified by cataloging public T cell receptors. Every discovery cohort repertoire had been produced on one sequencing platform. Overall study outcomes, separate from this receptor: At a false discovery rate of 0.05, a later analysis linked under 20,000 TCR beta sequences to specific HLA alleles. Most TCR sequences were observed very rarely across donors, whereas some public TCRs were present in many individuals. Because the 87-base-pair reads could not distinguish some IMGT-functional V segments, including TRBV6-2 and TRBV6-3, those segments were excluded. A later analysis reported that several top co-occurrence clusters appeared linked to parvovirus B19, influenza, CMV and Epstein-Barr virus. A later genetic analysis associated a missense DCLRE1C variant with V-gene and J-gene trimming of TCR beta chains, and an independent cohort replicated the association. A group of highly shared sequence variants was considered likely to be a technical artifact of the sequencing pipeline. An earlier analysis of around 500 of the donors showed that most TCR beta V segments appeared in productive rearrangements either about 87% or about 30% of the time, which broadly matched IMGT annotations. A later analysis found that HLA-associated TCR beta chains were more clonally expanded and had lower generation probabilities than equally common non-associated chains. Only TCR beta chains were sequenced in this cohort, and the absence of alpha or paired-chain data limited detectable features. Correlated functional status among segregating V segments might reflect linkage disequilibrium, but an unknown experimental factor could not be ruled out. A further reported finding was that TCR beta sequences accurately predicted the HLA-A and HLA-B alleles for most subjects in the first cohort. Sequencing depth was assumed to be roughly uniform across donors in the presence/absence analyses, though that assumption may not hold. The study gave a list of some 150 TCR beta chains associated with cytomegalovirus. When HLA alleles, especially DR and DQ, strongly co-occurred, attributing TCR associations to individual alleles was difficult. Compared with the approximately 670-donor mean, donors in an Asian-associated ancestry cluster had fewer N-insertions in productive TCRs, according to a later genetic analysis. According to a later analysis, most CMV-associated TCR beta chains appeared to be HLA-restricted, and the HLA associations seemed to be driven largely by CMV exposure. Because some donors lacked HLA typing at each locus, the association tests relied only on the typed subset. In vitro tests confirmed that a few of the cytomegalovirus-associated TCR beta chains recognize cytomegalovirus antigens. A later analysis found that TCR association rates varied across HLA loci, with DRB1 alleles showing the most associated TCRs and HLA-C alleles the fewest. In both the original and validation cohorts, the classifier was reported to diagnose cytomegalovirus status with high specificity and sensitivity. Immune exposure information for the cohort was limited to CMV serostatus. The authors suggested that the approach could potentially be extended to other disease states and immunological phenotypes. The earlier analysis of 587 of the donors excluded roughly 16 rarely observed V segments, including chromosome 9 orphons, because counts were too low.

In total, approximately 700 healthy bone marrow donors made up the cohort. At the time of sampling, all cohort members were nominally healthy, though unrecorded immune exposures were likely present. The donor tested CMV seronegative and was one of the 352 seronegative cohort members. Each donor provided a peripheral blood sample, and peripheral blood mononuclear cells were used for TCR beta sequencing. Genomic DNA extraction from the blood cell samples was performed with the Qiagen DNeasy Blood Extraction Kit. A note on this clone: What this receptor recognizes is not known. The sample holds no much larger clone one base away, and base qualities are not on file.

Library preparation employed the immunoSEQ multiplex PCR assay. The multiplex PCR relied on a mix of 60 forward primers for TCR Vbeta segments and 13 reverse primers for TCR Jbeta segments. The CDR3 region of rearranged TCR beta genes was amplified from genomic DNA with a multiplex PCR assay. On the Illumina HiSeq System, the amplified TCR beta libraries were sequenced as 87-base-pair reads. The authors' pipeline ran thus. A later analysis tallied 75 million to 85 million unique TCR beta chains across the 640 or so repertoires, and around 10 million of those chains were shared by two or more donors. Raw reads were error-corrected and collapsed into unique sequences by a nearest-neighbor algorithm in which closely related sequences were merged to remove PCR and sequencing errors. To assign V, D and J gene segments, CDR3 sequences were aligned to IMGT reference sequences. For a sequence to be retained, at least a six-nucleotide match to both a V gene segment and a J gene segment was required. Rearrangements were called productive when the CDR3 lacked stop codons and stayed in frame with V and J; all others were non-productive. CDR3 was defined by IMGT convention, running from the second conserved V-encoded cysteine to the conserved J-encoded phenylalanine. The earlier analysis of a few hundred of the donors excluded any sequence lacking an unambiguous match to a single V gene segment. An earlier analysis of approximately 590 of the donors called V segments functional above 56.7% productive rearrangements and segregating when the between-donor standard deviation exceeded 5%. To diagnose cytomegalovirus status from the catalog of TCR beta chain sequences, a statistical classification framework was built. A later analysis assigned V and J genes by comparing TCR nucleotide sequences with IMGT/GENE-DB human TR gene sequences. Using the TCRdist pipeline, a later analysis assigned CDR3 sequences along with most-parsimonious VDJ recombination scenarios. In a later analysis, every TCR beta chain was defined by the combination of its CDR3 amino acid sequence and its V-gene family, and reads without a unique V-gene family were dropped. To address suspected cross-contamination and a sequencing artifact, a later analysis removed roughly 580 highly shared, low-generation-probability nucleotide sequences. In a later analysis, a clonal expansion index was calculated for each public chain from normalized within-repertoire ranks of inferred template counts. Generation probabilities in a later analysis came from a VDJ recombination model fitted to out-of-frame rearrangements, and those results were checked against IGoR. A later analysis scored TCR-TCR, TCR-HLA and TCR-CMV co-occurrence with hypergeometric tests, applying a repertoire-size bias correction to TCR pairs. A later analysis estimated false discovery rates by permuting HLA or CMV assignments 20 times. In a later analysis, co-occurring TCRs were grouped using DBSCAN, and TCRdist sequence similarity was added for clustering within HLA-allele-positive subsets. Repertoires with fewer than 30,000 or more than 120,000 public chains, plus five repertoires with anomalous nucleotide sharing, were excluded from co-occurrence clustering. TCRdb re-hosts the immuneACCESS table, in-frame sequences only. Its copies lack some clones; in the studies checked, an unresolved V gene accounts for under half of them, and the cause for the rest is not known. D and trimming come from the DNA, and the V and J calls and clone size come from that table. The sample contains some 83,000 clones, 65% to 80% of them found a single time. Around 3.9% of the sample lies in the top ten.

Including cysteine and phenylalanine, the CDR3 has 13 amino acids. Of all the DNA, just the CDR3 is kept, 39 bases in frame from base 1. The germline V gene (reference sequence) supplies CDR1 GTSNPN and CDR2 SVGIG. From V the trimming removes 3 bases and from J it removes 9 bases, while the gene matches leave 5 bases of the junction unaccounted for. Sequencing was done on a sample of PBMCs. The rearrangement joined TRBV30 to TRBJ2-5; a stretch of 12 junction bases matches TRBD2. This clonotype was sampled from a man in his 60s in good health and CMV-seronegative. The nucleotide sequence is TGTGCCTGGAGGGCTAGCGGGGGGGCGTCCCAGTACTTC. Its protein reads: CAWRASGGASQYF.